A selection of T cell receptor beta chains follows, all from one sample in a study of blood T cell repertoires in COVID-19. Assay: immunoSEQ multiplex PCR; the TCRdb copy retains only in-frame clones and omits some. The sample carries about 90,000 clones, 80% recorded once. Sequencing was carried out using peripheral blood. All receptors come from an older woman with acute or convalescent COVID-19. CDR3s include the opening cysteine and the closing phenylalanine or tryptophan. D genes are given only for firm matches. Expanded clones get a size class; other rows say once, few or many, or leave the size out.

D | J | size | V | DNA | CDR3
TRBD1 | TRBJ1-2 | hyperexpanded | TRBV5-1 | TGCGCCAGCAGCTTGCAGGGGGCGCGGGGCTACACCTTC | CASSLQGARGYTF
TRBD1 | TRBJ1-2 | NA | TRBV2 | TGTGCCAGCGGTTTTGAGGGGGCCTATGGCTACACCTTC | CASGFEGAYGYTF
NA | TRBJ1-4 | NA | TRBV19 | TGTGCCAGTAGTATAGGAGCAGGGGCCGGTGAAAAACTGTTTTTT | CASSIGAGAGEKLFF
TRBD1 | TRBJ1-1 | NA | TRBV10-3 | TGTGCCATCAGTGAGTCGGGACAGGGCCTTTTGAACACTGAAGCTTTCTTT | CAISESGQGLLNTEAFF
NA | TRBJ1-2 | NA | TRBV3-1/TRBV3-2 | TGTGCCAGCAGCCAAGATAATGGAGGGAAGAGTGGCTACACCTTC | CASSQDNGGKSGYTF
TRBD1 | TRBJ1-1 | NA | TRBV28 | TGTGCCAGCAGTTTACGGGGACAGGGAGTGAGAATGAACACTGAAGCTTTCTTT | CASSLRGQGVRMNTEAFF
NA | TRBJ1-5 | NA | TRBV24-1 | TGTGCCACCAGTCCCAGGGGATTTGGCAATCAGCCCCAGCATTTT | CATSPRGFGNQPQHF
NA | TRBJ1-6 | once | TRBV27 | TGTGCCAGCAGTACCACAGGGATCAATTCACCCCTCCACTTT | CASSTTGINSPLHF
NA | TRBJ2-1 | NA | TRBV2 | TGTGCCAGCAGTGAAACTGGACAATACAATGAGCAGTTCTTC | CASSETGQYNEQFF
TRBD1 | TRBJ1-2 | NA | TRBV5-1 | TGCGCCAGCGGTAGGGACAGGGTCAACTATGGCTACACCTTC | CASGRDRVNYGYTF
NA | TRBJ2-5 | NA | TRBV6-2/TRBV6-3 | TGTGCCAGCAGTTACCGTCCCCCTGAGACCCAGTACTTC | CASSYRPPETQYF
TRBD2 | TRBJ2-7 | NA | TRBV3-1/TRBV3-2 | TGTGCCAGCAGCTTGGGACTAGCGGGGTTCTACGAGCAGTACTTC | CASSLGLAGFYEQYF
TRBD2 | TRBJ2-1 | NA | TRBV6-2/TRBV6-3 | TGTGCCAGCAGCGGACGGGGGACTAGGCTCTACAATGAGCAGTTCTTC | CASSGRGTRLYNEQFF
TRBD2 | TRBJ2-2 | NA | TRBV7-2 | TGTGCCAGCAGCTTAGCTAGCGGGGGGAACACCGGGGAGCTGTTTTTT | CASSLASGGNTGELFF
TRBD2 | TRBJ2-1 | NA | TRBV12-3/TRBV12-4 | TGTGCCAGCAGTTTTCTAGCGGGAGGAGAGCAGTTCTTC | CASSFLAGGEQFF
NA | TRBJ1-1 | NA | TRBV6-5 | TGTGCCACAACATTGAGGGCCGTCAACACTGAAGCTTTCTTT | CATTLRAVNTEAFF
TRBD1 | TRBJ1-1 | NA | TRBV7-8 | TGTGCCAGCAGCGGGGACAGGGGAGAGGTGAACACTGAAGCTTTCTTT | CASSGDRGEVNTEAFF
TRBD1 | TRBJ2-2 | NA | TRBV7-3 | TGTGCCAGCAGCCGTAGACCCGGGACAGGGTGGAACACCGGGGAGCTGTTTTTT | CASSRRPGTGWNTGELFF
TRBD1 | TRBJ2-5 | NA | TRBV6-5 | TGTGCCAGCAGTTCCCTGGGACAGGGACAAGAGACCCAGTACTTC | CASSSLGQGQETQYF
NA | TRBJ2-3 | NA | TRBV24-1 | TGTGCCACCAGCAGGGGTTTTGGTCGCGGGGATACGCAGTATTTT | CATSRGFGRGDTQYF
TRBD1 | TRBJ2-3 | NA | TRBV19 | TGTGCCAGTAGTCAGGACAGGGGTAGTACAGATACGCAGTATTTT | CASSQDRGSTDTQYF
TRBD2 | TRBJ2-3 | NA | TRBV4-2 | TGTGCCAGCAGCCCGACTAGCGGGACACGCGGGGATACGCAGTATTTT | CASSPTSGTRGDTQYF
NA | TRBJ1-3 | NA | TRBV5-6 | TGTGCCAGCAGCTTGGGGGCCAGCCTTTCTGGAAACACCATATATTTT | CASSLGASLSGNTIYF
NA | TRBJ1-1 | NA | TRBV6-6 | TGTGCCAGCAGTTCGCGGGGGAACACTGAAGCTTTCTTT | CASSSRGNTEAFF
NA | TRBJ2-7 | NA | TRBV6-5 | TGTGCCAGCAGTTCTCACAGCCAGGGCAAGGGCTACGAGCAGTACTTC | CASSSHSQGKGYEQYF
TRBD2 | TRBJ2-1 | NA | TRBV5-1 | TGCGCCAGCAGCTTGGGGACTAGCGGGAGTATGGAGCAGTTCTTC | CASSLGTSGSMEQFF
TRBD1 | TRBJ1-5 | NA | TRBV30 | TGTGCCTGGGGGACAGTCGTTGGGCCCCAGCATTTT | CAWGTVVGPQHF
NA | TRBJ1-2 | NA | TRBV20-1 | TGCAGTGCTAGACAGGGTGATGGCTACACCTTC | CSARQGDGYTF
NA | TRBJ2-6 | NA | TRBV7-6 | TGTGCCAGCAGCAGCAGCCAGGGTTCTCCCTCTGGGGCCAACGTCCTGACTTTC | CASSSSQGSPSGANVLTF
NA | TRBJ1-6 | NA | TRBV19 | TGTGCCAGTAGTATAGGACCCTCGAACAGGGCCTCGGTATCACCCCTCCACTTT | CASSIGPSNRASVSPLHF
TRBD2 | TRBJ2-7 | NA | TRBV7-9 | TGTGCCAGCAGCTTATATAAGCGGGGCTCCTACGAGCAGTACTTC | CASSLYKRGSYEQYF
TRBD2 | TRBJ2-2 | few | TRBV19 | TGTGCCAGTAGAGCGGGAGGGATCACCGGGGAGCTGTTTTTT | CASRAGGITGELFF
NA | TRBJ1-2 | NA | TRBV14 | TGTGCCAGCAGTACACAGGGCCAGGGTGGCTACACCTTC | CASSTQGQGGYTF
TRBD1 | TRBJ1-1 | once | TRBV7-2 | TGTGCCAGCAGCTTTGGACAGGAGGGACGCACTGAAGCTTTCTTT | CASSFGQEGRTEAFF
TRBD1 | TRBJ1-5 | NA | TRBV5-6 | TGTGCCAGCAGTTTTCAGGGGGGCAATCAGCCCCAGCATTTT | CASSFQGGNQPQHF
TRBD1 | TRBJ1-2 | NA | TRBV18 | TGTGCCAGCTCAAGAAATCCAGGGGGCACCTATGGCTACACCTTC | CASSRNPGGTYGYTF
NA | TRBJ2-3 | NA | TRBV10-1 | TGCGCCAGCAAAAGGTCGGGCGGGGCAAGACCTAGCACAGATACGCAGTATTTT | CASKRSGGARPSTDTQYF
NA | TRBJ2-5 | NA | TRBV5-1 | TGCGCCAGCAGCTCCAGGGTATTGGAGACCCAGTACTTC | CASSSRVLETQYF
NA | TRBJ1-1 | NA | TRBV18 | TGTGCCAGCTCACCACAAGCGGACACTGAAGCTTTCTTT | CASSPQADTEAFF
TRBD2 | TRBJ2-7 | NA | TRBV5-1 | TGCGCCAGCAGCCTAAGGTGGGGTCGGGAGGCCAAGGGGGAGCAGTACTTC | CASSLRWGREAKGEQYF
NA | TRBJ2-2 | NA | TRBV11-2 | TGTGCCAGCAGCCTGCTAAGAGCCACCGGGGAGCTGTTTTTT | CASSLLRATGELFF
NA | TRBJ2-1 | NA | TRBV7-9 | TGTGCCAGCAGCCCCCCTCCGAATGAGCAGTTCTTC | CASSPPPNEQFF
NA | TRBJ1-2 | NA | TRBV6-2/TRBV6-3 | TGTGCCAGCAGTCGGACAGCCTATGGCTACACCTTC | CASSRTAYGYTF
NA | TRBJ1-2 | NA | TRBV19 | TGTGCCAGTAGCCCCCCGGGGGATCGTGGCTACACCTTC | CASSPPGDRGYTF
NA | TRBJ2-1 | NA | TRBV2 | TGTGCCAGCAGTGAAACCAGCAGGAATGAGCAGTTCTTC | CASSETSRNEQFF
TRBD1 | TRBJ2-1 | NA | TRBV5-1 | TGCGCCAGCAGCTTGTCGGGACAGGGGAGCTCCTACAATGAGCAGTTCTTC | CASSLSGQGSSYNEQFF
NA | TRBJ1-1 | many | TRBV29-1 | TGCAGCGTTGAGCCTCACATAGCTTTCTTT | CSVEPHIAFF
TRBD2 | TRBJ2-7 | few | TRBV28 | TGTGCCAGCAGTTTACGAGTAGCGGGAGCAAGGCAGTACTTC | CASSLRVAGARQYF
NA | TRBJ2-3 | NA | TRBV7-9 | TGTGCCAGCAGCTTAGTAGGAGGCAGAAGCACAGATACGCAGTATTTT | CASSLVGGRSTDTQYF